Detailed here is one T cell receptor (beta chain). The data stem from a study of blood T cell repertoires in COVID-19. Background on the study: The United States, Italy and Spain provided the acute and convalescent COVID-19 samples. T cells, B-cell-depleted T cells, or PBMCs supplied cDNA or gDNA.

Germline values: CDR1 SSHAT, CDR2 FNYEAQ (reference sequence). The CDR3 has 15 residues. The V gene lost 6 bases and the J gene lost 1 base, with 15 bases spanning the gap. TCRdb keeps only in-frame clones here, not all; method: immunoSEQ multiplex PCR. The data hold more than 100,000 clones, with 80% to 85% observed a single time. The chain uses TRBV7-7 and TRBJ1-1; D is unclear. Sequencing used peripheral blood. This sequence was found in a woman aged 55-70 years with active or convalescent COVID-19. CDR3 residues: CASRQDSLENTEAFF. The CDR3, as DNA: TGTGCCAGCAGGCAGGACTCTCTGGAGAACACTGAAGCTTTCTTT.